This TCR beta chain derives from a study of blood T cell repertoires in COVID-19. CDR1 MNHEY and CDR2 SVGEGT come from the germline V gene. V was clipped by 0 bases and J by 12 bases, with 12 bases between them. The CDR3 covers 13 residues. In the original processing: Reference gene primers were amplified, and this amplification served to estimate nucleated cell counts. Only in-frame clones appear in the TCRdb table, and some are missing; sequencing was by immunoSEQ multiplex PCR. The V and J calls and clone size come from that table; D and trimming were worked out from the DNA. The sample holds 250,000 to 300,000 clones, roughly 85% seen once.

V is TRBV6-2 or TRBV6-3 and J is TRBJ2-1, with a tentative D call TRBD2 (5 bases). Sequences were obtained from peripheral blood. The sequence was collected from a man aged 60 to 69 who had recovered from COVID-19. This chain's CDR3 is CASSYSGIPGQFF. In DNA, the CDR3 is TGTGCCAGCAGTTACTCCGGGATCCCGGGGCAGTTCTTC.